This TCR beta chain was retrieved from a study of cytomegalovirus exposure and HLA in healthy donors. It was with 60 Vbeta and 13 Jbeta primers that the PCR ran. Here immunoSEQ multiplex PCR was the method, and the copy in TCRdb shows in-frame clones only, minus some. The sample lists over 150,000 clones, less than 85% occurring once. The CDR3 runs to 17 residues. Germline values: CDR1 MNHEY, CDR2 SMNVEV (reference sequence). The junction had 9 bases not matched to a gene; V was cut back by 2 bases and J by 6 bases. The specimen sequenced was PBMCs. The chain employs TRBV27 and TRBJ2-2, with 10 bases identical to TRBD1. The sequence came from a man in his fifties or sixties in good health and CMV-seronegative. This CDR3 reads CASSLSSGTGEAGELFF. For the CDR3, the DNA is TGTGCCAGCAGTTTAAGTTCCGGGACAGGGGAGGCCGGGGAGCTGTTTTTT.